This TCR beta chain was found in a study of cytomegalovirus exposure and HLA in healthy donors (TCRdb year 2017). For the wider study: An earlier analysis of roughly 500 of the donors reported more than 250 Gb of sequence data and 100 million to 140 million unique TCR beta sequences from roughly 180 million T cells. Among 300 to 500 genotyped donors of the cohort, an average of around 250,000 unique TCR beta nucleotide sequences was sequenced per donor, of which 15% to 20% were non-productive. Of the roughly 400 genotyped donors, over 70% fell in the genetic ancestry cluster associated with self-reported Caucasian donors. Genome-wide SNP genotypes for about 60% of the roughly 700 donors were used in a later genetic analysis, which treated that subset as a discovery cohort. An earlier analysis of around 540 of the donors applied high-throughput TCR beta sequencing to assess whether each TCR beta V gene segment acted as functional or pseudogenic. HLA typing covered class I and class II loci at four-digit resolution. The study aimed to test whether signatures of past pathogen exposure could be identified by cataloging public T cell receptors. The study used immunosequencing to profile the T cell repertoires of 670 or so subjects and linked those repertoires to cytomegalovirus serostatus. The number of donors typed differed by locus, with 629-630 for A, B, C, DRB1 and DQB1, roughly 550 for DQA1, 606 for DPA1, and 400 to 490 for DPB1. An early release that covered some 630 HLA-typed donors contained around 330 gigabases of sequencing data and 75 million to 100 million unique TCR sequences. Every discovery cohort repertoire had been produced on one sequencing platform. Rather than drawing on any new phenotypic data, the later analysis identified candidate immune exposures from TCR beta sequences and the way those sequences occurred across donors. Donor age, sex, ethnicity and CMV serostatus were collected together with the repertoire data. Roughly five DR-DQ haplotypes were handled as single units for association and clustering because linkage in the cohort was strong. A later analysis re-analyzed previously published TCR beta repertoires from about 730 donors and added high-resolution HLA genotyping to study TCR occurrence patterns. To predict cytomegalovirus infection status, the study brought together high-throughput TCR immunosequencing, statistical association of individual TCRs with disease status, and machine learning. Besides the first cohort of approximately 670 subjects, a separate validation cohort made up of 120 different subjects was used. Study-wide conclusions, independent of this receptor: In a later analysis, HLA-associated TCR beta chains showed more clonal expansion and lower generation probabilities than non-associated chains that were equally common. Most TCR sequences were seen in very few donors, while some public TCRs were found in many individuals. When HLA alleles, especially DR and DQ, strongly co-occurred, TCR associations were difficult to assign to individual alleles. Correlated functional status among segregating V segments might reflect linkage disequilibrium, but an unknown experimental factor could not be ruled out. Only TCR beta chains were sequenced in this cohort, and the absence of alpha or paired-chain data limited detectable features. HLA typing was unavailable for some donors at each locus, so association tests used only the typed subset. A cluster of highly shared sequence variants was judged likely to be a technical artifact of the sequencing pipeline. Roughly uniform sequencing depth across donors was assumed in presence/absence analyses, although this assumption may not hold. A total of 164 TCR beta chains were listed by the study as associated with cytomegalovirus. Several of the top co-occurrence clusters appeared to be linked to parvovirus B19, influenza, CMV and Epstein-Barr virus, according to a later analysis. In vitro tests confirmed that a few of the cytomegalovirus-associated TCR beta chains recognize cytomegalovirus antigens. Because counts were too low, more than 15 rarely observed V segments, including chromosome 9 orphons, were excluded from the earlier analysis of around 590 of the donors. CMV serostatus was the only immune exposure information available for the cohort. A later analysis found that most CMV-associated TCR beta chains appeared HLA-restricted, with HLA associations seemingly driven largely by CMV exposure. In a later analysis, the rate of TCR association differed among HLA loci, with DRB1 alleles having the most associated TCRs and HLA-C alleles having the fewest. In an earlier analysis of around 600 of the donors, most TCR beta V segments appeared in productive rearrangements about 90% or about 30% of the time, broadly matching IMGT annotations. An association between a missense DCLRE1C variant and V-gene and J-gene trimming of TCR beta chains was found in a later genetic analysis and replicated in an independent cohort. The authors suggested that the approach could potentially be generalized to other disease states and immunological phenotypes. The classifier was reported to diagnose cytomegalovirus status with high specificity and sensitivity in both the original and validation cohorts. Compared with the approximately 710-donor mean, donors in an Asian-associated ancestry cluster had fewer N-insertions in productive TCRs, according to a later genetic analysis. A further reported finding was that TCR beta sequences accurately predicted the HLA-A and HLA-B alleles for most subjects in the first cohort. At a false discovery rate of 0.05, a later analysis linked approximately 18,000 TCR beta sequences to specific HLA alleles.

The library came from the immunoSEQ multiplex PCR assay. For the multiplex PCR, a mixture combining 60 forward primers for TCR Vbeta segments and 13 reverse primers for TCR Jbeta segments was used. Amplification of the CDR3 region of rearranged TCR beta genes was performed with a multiplex PCR assay on genomic DNA. The amplified TCR beta libraries were sequenced on the Illumina HiSeq System as 87-base-pair reads. Turning to the authors' computational methods: In a later analysis, approximately 74 million unique TCR beta chains were counted across the 666 repertoires, and around 11 million of these chains were shared by at least two donors. A nearest-neighbor algorithm error-corrected the raw reads and collapsed the reads into unique sequences, merging closely related sequences to remove PCR and sequencing errors. To assign V, D and J gene segments, CDR3 sequences were aligned to IMGT reference sequences. For a sequence to be retained, at least a six-nucleotide match to both a V gene segment and a J gene segment was required. A rearrangement counted as productive if the CDR3 had no stop codons and remained in frame with V and J, and every other rearrangement counted as non-productive. CDR3 was defined by IMGT convention, running from the second conserved V-encoded cysteine to the conserved J-encoded phenylalanine. Sequences without an unambiguous match to a single V gene segment were excluded from the earlier analysis of about 600 of the donors. In an earlier analysis of several hundred of the donors, a V segment was called functional when productive rearrangements were above 56.7%, and segregating when the standard deviation between donors exceeded 5%. A statistical classification framework was developed to diagnose cytomegalovirus status using the catalog of TCR beta chain sequences. In a later analysis, V and J genes were assigned by comparing TCR nucleotide sequences against IMGT/GENE-DB human TR gene sequences. A later analysis assigned CDR3 sequences and most-parsimonious VDJ recombination scenarios with the TCRdist pipeline. In a later analysis, each TCR beta chain was defined by its CDR3 amino acid sequence together with its V-gene family, and reads without a unique V-gene family were excluded. In a later analysis, fewer than 600 highly shared, low-generation-probability nucleotide sequences were removed to address suspected cross-contamination and a sequencing artifact. In a later analysis, a clonal expansion index for each public chain was calculated from normalized within-repertoire ranks of inferred template counts. A later analysis computed generation probabilities with a VDJ recombination model fitted to out-of-frame rearrangements, and checked the results against IGoR. Hypergeometric tests were used in a later analysis to score TCR-TCR, TCR-HLA and TCR-CMV co-occurrence, with a repertoire-size bias correction applied to the TCR pairs. In a later analysis, false discovery rates were estimated by permuting HLA or CMV assignments 20 times. In a later analysis, co-occurring TCRs were grouped using DBSCAN, and TCRdist sequence similarity was added for clustering within HLA-allele-positive subsets. For co-occurrence clustering, repertoires with fewer than 30,000 or more than 120,000 public chains were excluded, along with a handful of repertoires with anomalous nucleotide sharing. The clones in this table, taken by TCRdb from immuneACCESS, are in-frame only. Not every clone is retained; where verified, under half of the shortfall comes from an unresolved V gene, and the cause of the rest is unknown. For V, J and clone size, that table is used; D and trimming come from the DNA. The sample has around 160,000 clones on record, approximately 77% of them singletons. The top ten constitute roughly 7.3% of the sample.

Comments on this clone: There is no known antigen for this receptor. No base qualities exist here, and no much larger clone lies one base off it.

The cohort was made up of under 800 healthy bone marrow donors. At the time of sampling, all cohort members were nominally healthy, though unrecorded immune exposures were likely present. The donor tested CMV seropositive, placing the donor among the 289 seropositive members of the cohort. Each donor provided a peripheral blood sample, and peripheral blood mononuclear cells were used for TCR beta sequencing. Genomic DNA was extracted from the blood cell samples with the Qiagen DNeasy Blood Extraction Kit. The source material was PBMCs. The TCR sequence derives from a male donor in good health and CMV-seropositive.

The CDR3 sequence is CASSFMRAALNEQFF. The nucleotide sequence reads as follows: TGCGCCAGCAGCTTTATGCGGGCCGCTCTCAATGAGCAGTTCTTC. The chain is encoded by TRBV5-1 joined to TRBJ2-1; perhaps TRBD2 is the D gene, with 5 bases matching. Its CDR3 holds 15 amino acids, cysteine through phenylalanine. Only CDR3 DNA is held: 45 bases, read in frame from base 1. The junction carries 15 bases between V and J, which are trimmed by 2 bases and 6 bases respectively. CDR1 and CDR2 are drawn from the germline V gene: SGHRS, YFSETQ.